This T cell receptor beta chain was retrieved from a study of beta chain features in type 1 diabetes (dated by TCRdb to 2017 to 2018). Looking at the study overall: Patients and healthy donors did not differ in mean age, gender distribution, total cell number or subset yield. A total of roughly 99 million sorted cells were examined across all samples, and the number of cells per subset was strongly correlated with RNA yield. In the study, TCRB repertoires of sorted circulating CD4+ T cell subsets from recently diagnosed type 1 diabetes patients were compared with those of matched healthy donors. Regulatory and stem cell-like memory subsets were obtained from only 8 patients and roughly 8 healthy donors, while naive and central memory subsets were obtained from all 30 or so donors.

Each donor gave one peripheral blood draw, averaging roughly 0.11 L, which was collected into heparinised tubes. A BD FACSAria II was used to sort naive, central memory, regulatory and stem cell-like memory CD4+ T cells with a panel that included CD45RO, CCR7, CD25, CD127, CD95 and CD27. A purity above 95% was achieved for all sorted populations. PBMCs were isolated right away by Lymphoprep density gradient centrifugation and were stained directly, without culture. So that batch effects would be minimized, each experiment stained and sorted samples in pairs, pairing one healthy donor with one patient. The High Capacity cDNA Reverse Transcription Kit was used to reverse transcribe all of the isolated RNA, meaning that expressed TCRB transcripts were what got sequenced. Deep immunoSEQ sequencing was performed on naive, central memory and regulatory T cell samples, with an average of roughly 3.5 million total reads per sample. Sorted cells were lysed in RLT buffer and RNA was extracted with DNase-treated RNeasy Micro or Mini kits, depending on cell number. To prevent cross-contamination, every cell subset was processed on its own, while patient and healthy donor samples were processed together. Using the immunoSEQ multiplex PCR, TCRB sequences were amplified from cDNA into 87-bp fragments spanning the CDR3 region. Sequencing of the amplicons was performed on the Illumina HiSeq platform. Per the original workflow: Synthetic template baselines were used to correct PCR bias computationally, reads within Hamming distance 2 were collapsed, and singletons that could not be merged were discarded. By aligning reads against IMGT, V, D and J genes, CDR3 length, and insertions or deletions at six rearrangement sites were assigned. Within each subset, clonotype counts were normalized to sorted cell number, after which true diversity and Gini coefficients were computed with the tcR R package. The overlap coefficient, calculated on TCRB nucleotide sequences, was used to measure repertoire sharing. As a proxy for the pre-selection repertoire, out-of-frame TCRB sequences from naive cells were analyzed. Sourced from immuneACCESS, this table was stored by TCRdb with only in-frame sequences that have V and J called. A share of the clones is absent; for the studies checked, an unresolved V gene accounts for under half, and the remainder has no known explanation. That table is the source of V, J and clone size, and D and trimming were worked out from the DNA. The sample data list around 500,000 clones, and approximately 10% of these were observed just once. Roughly 0.046% of the sample is in the top ten clones.

Broad study findings and their caveats: Fewer insertions and more nucleotide deletions at VDJ recombination sites were observed in patients with type 1 diabetes, implying thymic rearrangement abnormalities. HLA sub-analyses involved small numbers of individuals, so any influence of HLA type on TCRB rearrangement remained unresolved. PCR might favor shorter templates, but patient and control samples were amplified and corrected together, so any skew would affect both groups equally. A moderate but significant shortening of TCRB CDR3 length was observed in type 1 diabetes patients in all four CD4+ subsets. Sequencing cDNA rather than genomic DNA could over-represent highly expressing activated cells, although activation and CD3 levels did not differ between groups. Naive, central memory and regulatory TCRB repertoires appeared to be more similar among patients than among healthy donors.

Regarding this clone: The antigen it recognizes is unknown. Base qualities are not at hand, and no much larger clone is one base apart.

The sequenced sample consisted of naive CD4+ T cells from blood. This specimen's cell subset or site label, per the study, means: true naive CD4+ T cells. The source is a woman under 30 in good health.

At the DNA level, the sequence is TGTGCCAGCAGCACCGGGATCACAGATACGCAGTATTTT. Translated, it reads CASSTGITDTQYF. The chain employs TRBV9 and TRBJ2-3; 5 matching bases give a weak D call of TRBD2. The CDR3 covers 13 residues, taking in both the cysteine and the phenylalanine. The CDR3 DNA has 39 bases and is translated from base 1. The CDR1 and CDR2 encoded by the germline V gene are SGDLS and YYNGEE. The germline ends are 8 bases apart after V is trimmed by 4 bases and J by 2 bases.